A selection of T cell receptor beta chains follows, all from one sample in a study. Using its own MiXCR run on the 5' RACE reads, TCRdb lists one record per CDR3 protein. The sample holds roughly 54,000 distinct CDR3 sequences, under 20% seen once. Sequenced input: naive CD4+ T cells sorted from blood. The receptors come from a female donor with breast cancer. Each CDR3 is given with its conserved first and last residue. A D gene is named only where the DNA matches it firmly. Clone size is stated in some rows and not others, as once, few, many or a class when expanded.

v_gene: TRBV20-1
abundance: many
d_gene: -
j_gene: TRBJ2-1
CDR3aa: CSASRAAYNEQFF
CDR3nt: TGCAGTGCTAGTCGGGCAGCATACAATGAGCAGTTCTTC

v_gene: TRBV12-3/TRBV12-4
abundance: few
d_gene: -
j_gene: TRBJ1-1
CDR3aa: CASNHNRATEAFF
CDR3nt: TGTGCCAGCAACCACAACAGGGCCACTGAAGCTTTCTTT

v_gene: TRBV7-2
abundance: -
d_gene: -
j_gene: TRBJ1-5
CDR3aa: CASSLQGLGQPQHF
CDR3nt: TGTGCCAGCAGTTTACAGGGATTGGGTCAGCCCCAGCATTTT

v_gene: TRBV6-1
abundance: -
d_gene: -
j_gene: TRBJ2-3
CDR3aa: CASYTRAQAEDTQYF
CDR3nt: TGTGCCAGCTATACCCGGGCCCAAGCCGAAGATACGCAGTATTTT

v_gene: TRBV12-3/TRBV12-4
abundance: -
d_gene: -
j_gene: TRBJ2-7
CDR3aa: CASSSPKRTVGTDYEQYF
CDR3nt: TGTGCCAGCAGTTCCCCTAAACGGACTGTTGGGACCGACTACGAGCAGTACTTC

v_gene: TRBV7-8
abundance: -
d_gene: -
j_gene: TRBJ2-2
CDR3aa: CASSPSRAGTGELFF
CDR3nt: TGTGCCAGCAGCCCTTCACGGGCCGGCACCGGGGAGCTGTTTTTT

v_gene: TRBV10-3
abundance: many
d_gene: -
j_gene: TRBJ2-3
CDR3aa: CAISPGRRLPDTQYF
CDR3nt: TGTGCCATCAGTCCGGGCCGGCGCCTCCCAGATACGCAGTATTTT

v_gene: TRBV5-1
abundance: many
d_gene: TRBD2
j_gene: TRBJ2-2
CDR3aa: CASSPPAGGLAGELFF
CDR3nt: TGCGCCAGCAGCCCTCCAGCGGGAGGCTTGGCCGGGGAGCTGTTTTTT

v_gene: TRBV7-3
abundance: -
d_gene: -
j_gene: TRBJ2-3
CDR3aa: CASSPLPPDTQYF
CDR3nt: TGTGCCAGCAGCCCCCTCCCCCCAGATACGCAGTATTTT

v_gene: TRBV20-1
abundance: few
d_gene: -
j_gene: TRBJ1-1
CDR3aa: CSARDPGRGNTEAFF
CDR3nt: TGCAGTGCTAGAGACCCCGGACGGGGGAACACTGAAGCTTTCTTT

v_gene: TRBV27
abundance: few
d_gene: -
j_gene: TRBJ2-7
CDR3aa: CASSFQAKPGVYEQYF
CDR3nt: TGTGCCAGCAGTTTTCAGGCCAAACCAGGCGTCTACGAGCAGTACTTC

v_gene: TRBV5-1
abundance: few
d_gene: TRBD2
j_gene: TRBJ2-5
CDR3aa: CASSLASGRARQETQYF
CDR3nt: TGCGCCAGCAGCTTGGCCAGCGGGAGGGCTAGGCAAGAGACCCAGTACTTC

v_gene: TRBV5-1
abundance: few
d_gene: -
j_gene: TRBJ1-1
CDR3aa: CASRQNTEAFF
CDR3nt: TGCGCCAGCAGACAGAACACTGAAGCTTTCTTT

v_gene: TRBV5-1
abundance: few
d_gene: TRBD1
j_gene: TRBJ2-2
CDR3aa: CASSLGTGITGELFF
CDR3nt: TGCGCCAGCAGCTTGGGGACAGGGATCACCGGGGAGCTGTTTTTT

v_gene: TRBV5-6
abundance: -
d_gene: -
j_gene: TRBJ1-1
CDR3aa: CASSRGYNTEAFF
CDR3nt: TGTGCCAGCAGCAGGGGTTATAACACTGAAGCTTTCTTT

v_gene: TRBV20-1
abundance: few
d_gene: TRBD1
j_gene: TRBJ2-7
CDR3aa: CSAEPPDRGTYEQYF
CDR3nt: TGCAGTGCCGAACCTCCCGACAGGGGAACCTACGAGCAGTACTTC

v_gene: TRBV5-1
abundance: few
d_gene: TRBD1
j_gene: TRBJ1-2
CDR3aa: CASSLGQGATNYGYTF
CDR3nt: TGCGCCAGCAGCTTGGGACAGGGGGCCACTAACTATGGCTACACCTTC

v_gene: TRBV6-1
abundance: many
d_gene: -
j_gene: TRBJ1-1
CDR3aa: CASRDRDFTEAFF
CDR3nt: TGTGCCAGCAGGGACAGAGACTTCACTGAAGCTTTCTTT

v_gene: TRBV15
abundance: many
d_gene: TRBD1
j_gene: TRBJ2-7
CDR3aa: CATSRAGQGSYEQYF
CDR3nt: TGTGCCACCAGCAGAGCCGGACAGGGTTCCTACGAGCAGTACTTC

v_gene: TRBV5-5
abundance: -
d_gene: -
j_gene: TRBJ1-1
CDR3aa: CASSLGGVAEAFF
CDR3nt: TGTGCCAGCAGCTTGGGGGGCGTCGCTGAAGCTTTCTTT

v_gene: TRBV29-1
abundance: many
d_gene: TRBD2
j_gene: TRBJ2-7
CDR3aa: CSVVPEVAGGLKSEQYF
CDR3nt: TGCAGCGTTGTCCCCGAGGTAGCGGGAGGGCTTAAGAGTGAGCAGTACTTC

v_gene: TRBV7-2
abundance: few
d_gene: TRBD2
j_gene: TRBJ2-3
CDR3aa: CASSLRGTSGTDTQYF
CDR3nt: TGTGCCAGCAGCCTAAGGGGGACTAGCGGGACAGATACGCAGTATTTT

v_gene: TRBV20-1
abundance: many
d_gene: -
j_gene: TRBJ2-6
CDR3aa: CSANRNPGANVLTF
CDR3nt: TGCAGTGCAAACAGAAATCCTGGGGCCAACGTCCTGACTTTC